The T cell receptor (beta chain) under discussion was sequenced for a study of chemoradiotherapy in HPV16-positive cancers. General study findings and limits: During treatment, candidate HPV-specific clones and E7-related motifs expanded in tumor. The functional HPV-specific definition rests on just a couple of HPV16-positive patients. HPV-responsive T-cell expansion during chemoradiotherapy was linked to improved recurrence-free survival in HPV16-positive patients.

Germline V gives CDR1 WSHSY, CDR2 SAAADI. The CDR3 spans 13 residues. Trimming took off 6 bases at V and 8 bases at J, with 16 bases between the two ends. As concerns this clone: As yet, its antigen is unknown.

Some clones are missing from TCRdb's copy, which holds only in-frame ones; the method was immunoSEQ multiplex PCR. The sample yields about 66,000 clones, 88% seen once. Repeated repertoire sampling spanned the course of chemoradiotherapy. This material consisted of blood, taken from a patient who underwent chemoradiotherapy. The V call is TRBV10-2, the J call TRBJ2-5; a possible D gene is TRBD2 (5 bases). The clonotype was recovered from a human donor with HPV-associated anogenital cancer. The CDR3 DNA reads TGCGCCAGCAGAGAGCGGACCGGTCTAACCCAGTACTTC. Amino acids: CASRERTGLTQYF.